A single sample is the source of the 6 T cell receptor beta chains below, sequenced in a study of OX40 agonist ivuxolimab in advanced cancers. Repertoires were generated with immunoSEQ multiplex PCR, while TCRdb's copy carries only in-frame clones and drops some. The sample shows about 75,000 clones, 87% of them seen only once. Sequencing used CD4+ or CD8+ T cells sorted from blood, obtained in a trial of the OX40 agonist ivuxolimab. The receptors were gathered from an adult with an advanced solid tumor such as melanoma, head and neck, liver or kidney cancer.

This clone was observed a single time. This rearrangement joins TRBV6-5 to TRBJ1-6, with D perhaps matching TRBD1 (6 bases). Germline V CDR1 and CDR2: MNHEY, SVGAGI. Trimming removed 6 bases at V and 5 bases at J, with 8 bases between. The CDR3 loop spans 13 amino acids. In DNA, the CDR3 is TGTGCCAGCAGAGGACAGCATAATTCACCCCTCCACTTT. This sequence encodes CASRGQHNSPLHF.

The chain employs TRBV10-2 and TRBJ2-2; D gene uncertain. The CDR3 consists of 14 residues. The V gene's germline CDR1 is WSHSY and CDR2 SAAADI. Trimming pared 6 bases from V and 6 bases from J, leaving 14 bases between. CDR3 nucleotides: TGCGCCAGCAGAGGTTCCCTTCTTTCCGGGGAGCTGTTTTTT. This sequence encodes CASRGSLLSGELFF.

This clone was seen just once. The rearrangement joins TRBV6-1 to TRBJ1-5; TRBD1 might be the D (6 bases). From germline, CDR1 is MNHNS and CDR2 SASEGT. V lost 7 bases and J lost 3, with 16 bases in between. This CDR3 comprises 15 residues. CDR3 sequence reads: CASILTGPLNQPQHF. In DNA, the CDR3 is TGTGCCAGCATCCTGACAGGCCCACTCAATCAGCCCCAGCATTTT.

CDR3 DNA: TGTGCCAGCAGCTCACCAAGTGGGGGAATCACCTACAATGAGCAGTTCTTC. Encoded protein: CASSSPSGGITYNEQFF. The chain combines TRBV7-2 with TRBJ2-1; the D gene could be TRBD1 or TRBD2 (5 bases each). Germline V gene data show CDR1 as SGHTA and CDR2 as FQGNSA. The CDR3 totals 17 residues. Deletions cut 4 bases from V and 2 bases from J, with 18 bases between.

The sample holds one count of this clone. The CDR3 DNA sequence: TGTGCTAGTGGTTTGGCTCGAAACGAGCAGTTCTTC. Translation: CASGLARNEQFF. The chain recombines TRBV12-5 with TRBJ2-1; D unresolved. Trimming pared 1 base from V and 10 bases from J, leaving 8 bases between. The CDR3 length is 12 residues. CDR1 LGHNT and CDR2 FRNRAP come from the germline V gene.

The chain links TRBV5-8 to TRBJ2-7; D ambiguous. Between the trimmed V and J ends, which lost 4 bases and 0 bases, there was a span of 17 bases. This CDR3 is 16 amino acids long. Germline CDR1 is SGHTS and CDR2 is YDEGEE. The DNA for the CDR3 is TGTGCCAGCAGCCTCAGACCGTCAGCCAACTCCTACGAGCAGTACTTC. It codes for CASSLRPSANSYEQYF.